This T cell receptor beta chain came from a study of response to subunit inactivated influenza vaccine. Study-wide results and caveats: Authors suggested each seasonal influenza vaccination recruits few new T cells.

Germline values: CDR1 DFQATT, CDR2 SNEGSKA (reference sequence). This CDR3 has 14 residues. V lost 6 bases, J lost 6 bases, and 9 bases stayed unmatched. This clonotype has more than one count but fewer than ten. No antigen is known for it. TCRdb called the RT-PCR reads again in MiXCR, with one record for every CDR3 protein. The data contain 600,000 to 850,000 distinct CDR3 sequences, less than 15% of them singletons. The TCR comes from a man aged 50 to 60 who received an inactivated influenza vaccine. The source material was PBMCs from blood, sampled around 15 days before vaccination. The chain uses TRBV20-1 and TRBJ2-3, with 10 positions matching TRBD2. CDR3 in amino acids: CSATIAGGMDTQYF. DNA for the CDR3: TGCAGTGCAACCATAGCGGGGGGTATGGATACGCAGTATTTT.